These T cell receptor beta chains were read from a single sample in a study of blood T cell repertoires in COVID-19. TCRdb's copy holds only in-frame clones and misses some; the assay was immunoSEQ multiplex PCR. The sample consists of under 250,000 clones, roughly 85% of them appearing once. The sample taken for sequencing was peripheral blood. These receptors came from a man aged 50-60 years with COVID-19, enrolled during active disease. Both conserved end residues are part of each CDR3. Each record gives: J gene, V gene, CDR3 protein.

TRBJ2-1 | TRBV21-1 | CASNLTGPSYNEQFF
TRBJ1-6 | TRBV7-2 | CASSPTANSPLHF
TRBJ1-4 | TRBV5-1 | CASRPGQGEKLFF
TRBJ1-6 | TRBV7-3 | CASSPSGQANSPLHF
TRBJ2-1 | TRBV12-1 | CASSYETGLGSGGSYNEQFF
TRBJ2-3 | TRBV20-1 | CSASHNRRRTDTQYF
TRBJ1-2 | TRBV28 | CASSTGNYGYTF
TRBJ1-5 | TRBV19 | CASSTPNMPQHF
TRBJ1-1 | TRBV2 | CASSEEPNTEAFF
TRBJ2-4 | TRBV27 | CASSLFLSSLAKNIQYF
TRBJ2-1 | TRBV28 | CASSLVAGGPYEQFF
TRBJ1-4 | TRBV24-1 | CATSETGSTNEKLFF
TRBJ2-7 | TRBV10-3 | CAISPQSGDYEQYF